This TCR beta chain appears in the sequencing data of a study of glioma-infiltrating T cells after dendritic cell vaccination. The primer mix had 60 V beta and 13 J beta primers. Sequencing was performed with immunoSEQ multiplex PCR; in TCRdb, only in-frame clones are kept and a portion is missing. This table has approximately 93,000 clones, 85% appearing once. Time point reported: after dendritic cell vaccination, including at tumor progression/relapse. Isocitrate dehydrogenase mutation was absent in all glioblastoma patients. V was clipped by 5 bases and J by 4 bases; unmatched bases: 2. Looked up from germline, CDR1 is SEHNR and CDR2 is FQNEAQ (reference sequence). This CDR3 has 14 amino acids.

This sequence joins TRBV7-9 and TRBJ1-5, with 10 nucleotides matching TRBD1. The sequence derives from a human donor with glioblastoma. Source: blood, taken after dendritic cell vaccination. The CDR3 reads CASSQGQGNQPQHF. For the CDR3, the DNA is TGTGCCAGCAGCCAGGGACAGGGGAATCAGCCCCAGCATTTT. Variable domain in full (rest from reference TRBV7-9 and TRBJ1-5): DTGVSQNPRHKITKRGQNVTFRCDPISEHNRLYWYRQTLGQGPEFLTYFQNEAQLEKSRLLSDRFSAERPKGSFSTLEIQRTEQGDSAMYLCASSQGQGNQPQHFGDGTRLSIL.